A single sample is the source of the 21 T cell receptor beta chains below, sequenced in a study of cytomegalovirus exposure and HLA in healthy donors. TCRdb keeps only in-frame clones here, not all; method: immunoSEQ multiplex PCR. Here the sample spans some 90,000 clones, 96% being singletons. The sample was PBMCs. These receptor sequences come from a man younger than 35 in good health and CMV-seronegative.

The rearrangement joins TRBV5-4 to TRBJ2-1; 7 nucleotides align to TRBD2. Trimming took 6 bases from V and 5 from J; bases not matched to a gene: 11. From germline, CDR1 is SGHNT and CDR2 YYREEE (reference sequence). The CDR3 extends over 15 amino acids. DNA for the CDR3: TGTGCCAGCACCATCTCCCCTAGCGGAGACAATGAGCAGTTCTTC. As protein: CASTISPSGDNEQFF.

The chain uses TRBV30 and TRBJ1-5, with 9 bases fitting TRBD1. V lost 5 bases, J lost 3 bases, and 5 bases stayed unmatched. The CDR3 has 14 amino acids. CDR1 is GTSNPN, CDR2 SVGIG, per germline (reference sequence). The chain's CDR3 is CAWRRTGVNQPQHF. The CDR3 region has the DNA TGTGCCTGGCGCCGGACAGGGGTCAATCAGCCCCAGCATTTT.

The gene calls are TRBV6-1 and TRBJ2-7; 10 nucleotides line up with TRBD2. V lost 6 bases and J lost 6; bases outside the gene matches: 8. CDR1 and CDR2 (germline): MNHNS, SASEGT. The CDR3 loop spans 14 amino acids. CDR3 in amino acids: CASRGSGRASEQYF. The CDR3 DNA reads TGTGCCAGCAGGGGGAGCGGGAGGGCCTCCGAGCAGTACTTC.

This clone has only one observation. This chain's CDR3 is CASSRTQGGDHEKLFF. The CDR3 DNA follows: TGTGCCAGCAGCCGGACGCAGGGGGGAGACCATGAAAAACTGTTTTTT. This chain connects TRBV14 to TRBJ1-4; 7 bases fit TRBD1. CDR3 size: 16 residues. V shed 4 bases, J shed 6 bases, and the junction held 11 bases outside the gene matches. Per germline, CDR1 SGHDN and CDR2 FVKESK.

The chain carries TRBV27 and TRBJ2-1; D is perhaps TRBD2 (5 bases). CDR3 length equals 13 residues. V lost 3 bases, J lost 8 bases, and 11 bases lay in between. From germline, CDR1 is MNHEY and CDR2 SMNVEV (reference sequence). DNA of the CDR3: TGTGCCAGCAGTTTTCTAGCTGGGGATGAGCAGTTCTTC. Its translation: CASSFLAGDEQFF.

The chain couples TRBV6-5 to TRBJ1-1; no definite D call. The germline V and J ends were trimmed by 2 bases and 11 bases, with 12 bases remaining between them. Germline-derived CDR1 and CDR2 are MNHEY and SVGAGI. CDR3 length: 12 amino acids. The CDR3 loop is CASSYRVDGAFF. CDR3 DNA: TGTGCCAGCAGTTACCGGGTTGATGGGGCTTTCTTT.

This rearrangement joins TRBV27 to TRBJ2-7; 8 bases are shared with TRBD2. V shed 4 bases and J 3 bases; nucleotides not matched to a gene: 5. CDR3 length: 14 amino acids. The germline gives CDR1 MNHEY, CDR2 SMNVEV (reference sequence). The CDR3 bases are TGTGCCAGCAGTTACAAGCGGGAGCTCTACGAGCAGTACTTC. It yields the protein CASSYKRELYEQYF.

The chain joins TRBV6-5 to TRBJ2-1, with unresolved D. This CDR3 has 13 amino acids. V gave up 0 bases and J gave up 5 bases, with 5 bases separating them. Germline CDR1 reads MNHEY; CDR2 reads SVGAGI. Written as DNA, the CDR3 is TGTGCCAGCAGTTACTCTCAGAACAATGAGCAGTTCTTC. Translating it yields CASSYSQNNEQFF.

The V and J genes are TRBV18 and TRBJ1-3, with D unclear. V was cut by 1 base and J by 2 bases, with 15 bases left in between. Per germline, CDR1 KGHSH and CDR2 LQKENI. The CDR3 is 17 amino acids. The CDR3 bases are TGTGCCAGCTCACCACTATACACTACCTCCGCTGGAAACACCATATATTTT. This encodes CASSPLYTTSAGNTIYF.

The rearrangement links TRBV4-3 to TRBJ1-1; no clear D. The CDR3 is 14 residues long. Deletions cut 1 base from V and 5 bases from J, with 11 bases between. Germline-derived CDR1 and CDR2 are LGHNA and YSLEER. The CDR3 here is CASSQGELVTEAFF. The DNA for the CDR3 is TGCGCCAGCAGCCAAGGAGAGCTTGTGACTGAAGCTTTCTTT.

CDR3 protein: CASSSGTGDEKLFF. The CDR3 region has the DNA TGTGCCAGCAGCTCCGGGACAGGGGATGAAAAACTGTTTTTT. The chain joins TRBV5-4 to TRBJ1-4; TRBD1 matches at 10 bases. This CDR3 region has 14 residues. V lost 3 bases, J lost 6 bases, and 2 bases stayed unmatched. Germline V gene lookup returns CDR1 SGHNT and CDR2 YYREEE (reference sequence).

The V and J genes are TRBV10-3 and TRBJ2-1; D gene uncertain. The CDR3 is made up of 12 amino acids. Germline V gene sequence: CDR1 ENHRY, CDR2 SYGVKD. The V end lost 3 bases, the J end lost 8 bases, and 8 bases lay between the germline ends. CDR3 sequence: CAISDVADEQFF. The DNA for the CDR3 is TGTGCCATCAGTGATGTAGCCGATGAGCAGTTCTTC.

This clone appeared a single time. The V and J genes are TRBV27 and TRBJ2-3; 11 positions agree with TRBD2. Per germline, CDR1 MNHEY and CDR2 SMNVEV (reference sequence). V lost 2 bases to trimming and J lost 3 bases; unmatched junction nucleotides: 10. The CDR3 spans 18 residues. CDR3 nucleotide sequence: TGTGCCAGCAGTTTAGGGGAACCAACTAGCGGGAGTACAGATACGCAGTATTTT. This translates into CASSLGEPTSGSTDTQYF.

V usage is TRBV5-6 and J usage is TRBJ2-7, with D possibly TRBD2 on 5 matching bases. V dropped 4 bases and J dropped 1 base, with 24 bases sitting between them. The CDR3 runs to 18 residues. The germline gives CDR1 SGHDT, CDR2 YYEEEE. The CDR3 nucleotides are TGTGCCAGCAGCCCGAGTAGGAGGCTCCAGAATAAGTCCTACGAGCAGTACGTC. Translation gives CASSPSRRLQNKSYEQYV.

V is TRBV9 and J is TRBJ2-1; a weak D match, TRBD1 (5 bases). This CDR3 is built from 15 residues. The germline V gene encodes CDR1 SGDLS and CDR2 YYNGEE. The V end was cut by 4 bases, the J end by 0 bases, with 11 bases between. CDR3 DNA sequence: TGTGCCAGCAGCTCCGACAGTAGCTCCTACAATGAGCAGTTCTTC. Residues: CASSSDSSSYNEQFF.

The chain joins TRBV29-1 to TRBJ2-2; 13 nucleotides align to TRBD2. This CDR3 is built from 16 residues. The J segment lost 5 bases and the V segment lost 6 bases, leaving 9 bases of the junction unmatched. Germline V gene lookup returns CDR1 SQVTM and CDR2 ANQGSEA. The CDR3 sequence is CSVGGTSGTPTGELFF. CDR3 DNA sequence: TGCAGCGTCGGGGGGACTAGCGGGACCCCAACCGGGGAGCTGTTTTTT.

The CDR3 sequence: CASRVAADLPYEQYF. CDR3 coding DNA: TGTGCCAGCAGAGTAGCGGCCGATCTACCCTACGAGCAGTACTTC. The chain is built from TRBV6-6 and TRBJ2-7, with D perhaps TRBD2 (6 bases). Germline lookup yields CDR1 MNHNY and CDR2 SVGAGI (reference sequence). Trimming pared 6 bases from V and 2 bases from J, leaving 17 bases between. The CDR3 sequence is 15 residues long.

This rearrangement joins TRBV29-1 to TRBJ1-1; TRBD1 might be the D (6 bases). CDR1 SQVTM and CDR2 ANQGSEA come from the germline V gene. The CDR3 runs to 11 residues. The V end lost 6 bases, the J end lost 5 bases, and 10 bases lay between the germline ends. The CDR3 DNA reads TGCAGCGTAATAACAGGGACTGAAGCTTTCTTT. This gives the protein CSVITGTEAFF.

Here the CDR3 DNA reads TGTGCCAGCAGTTTGGGACAGGCGCAAGAGACCCAGTACTTC. Its protein is CASSLGQAQETQYF. The gene calls are TRBV27 and TRBJ2-5; 8 bases agree with TRBD1. Losses at the gene ends were 3 bases for V and 2 bases for J; bases not matched to a gene: 2. This CDR3 has 14 amino acids. The V gene's germline CDR1 is MNHEY and CDR2 SMNVEV (reference sequence).

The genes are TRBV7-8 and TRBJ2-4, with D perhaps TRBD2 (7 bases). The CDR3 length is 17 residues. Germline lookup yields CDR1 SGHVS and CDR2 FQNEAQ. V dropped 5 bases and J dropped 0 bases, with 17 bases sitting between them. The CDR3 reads CASSPNFGGLAKNIQYF. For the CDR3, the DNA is TGTGCCAGCAGCCCGAATTTCGGGGGGCTAGCCAAAAACATTCAGTACTTC.

For the CDR3, the DNA is TGTGCCAGCAGCCCGGGGACAGGGGTGAACTACGAGCAGTACTTC. Amino acids: CASSPGTGVNYEQYF. The chain employs TRBV9 and TRBJ2-7, with 10 bases matching TRBD1. Germline CDR1 is SGDLS and CDR2 is YYNGEE. Trimming at V came to 4 bases and at J to 3 bases, leaving 7 bases not matched to a gene. CDR3 length: 15 amino acids.